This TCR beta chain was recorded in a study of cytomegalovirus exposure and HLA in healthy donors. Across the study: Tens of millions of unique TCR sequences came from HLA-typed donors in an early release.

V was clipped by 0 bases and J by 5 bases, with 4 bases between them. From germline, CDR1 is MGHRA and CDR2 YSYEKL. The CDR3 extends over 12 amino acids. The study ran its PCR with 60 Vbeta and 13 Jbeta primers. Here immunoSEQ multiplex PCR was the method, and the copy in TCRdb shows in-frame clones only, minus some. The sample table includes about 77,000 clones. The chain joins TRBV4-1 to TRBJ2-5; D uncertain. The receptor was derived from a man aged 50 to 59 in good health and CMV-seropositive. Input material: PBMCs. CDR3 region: CASSQDRETQYF. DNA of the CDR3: TGCGCCAGCAGCCAAGACCGGGAGACCCAGTACTTC.